At least ten counts were recorded for the clone carrying this T cell receptor beta chain. The antigen remains unidentified. Tagging with unique molecular identifiers was applied to individual cDNA molecules. One entry per CDR3 protein, called by TCRdb with MiXCR from the 5' RACE reads. The data contain 70,000 to 85,000 distinct CDR3 sequences, about 12% of them singletons. This sample stems from a study of early T cells in non-severe SARS-CoV-2 infection. Whole-study findings and limits: VDJdb matching favored anti-spike CD8 responses, missing private and CD4 specificities.

V lost 7 bases to trimming and J lost 0 bases, with 13 bases between them. CDR3 size: 15 residues. Material: whole blood. This chain links TRBV12-3 or TRBV12-4 with TRBJ2-1, with D uncertain. The source is an adult who was a healthcare worker with PCR-confirmed SARS-CoV-2 infection or an uninfected control (not recorded which). Here the CDR3 reads CASIRRASSYNEQFF. The CDR3 DNA reads as TGTGCCAGCATTAGGAGAGCGAGCTCCTACAATGAGCAGTTCTTC.